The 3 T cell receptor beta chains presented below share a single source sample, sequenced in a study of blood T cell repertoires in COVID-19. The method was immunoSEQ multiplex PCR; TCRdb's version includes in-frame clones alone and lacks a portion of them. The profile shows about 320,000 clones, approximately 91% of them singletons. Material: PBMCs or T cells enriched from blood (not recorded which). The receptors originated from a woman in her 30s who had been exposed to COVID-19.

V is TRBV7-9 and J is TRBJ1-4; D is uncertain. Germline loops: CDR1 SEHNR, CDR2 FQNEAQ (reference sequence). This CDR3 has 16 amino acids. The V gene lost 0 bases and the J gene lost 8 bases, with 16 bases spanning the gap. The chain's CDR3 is CASSLARFGRGEKLFF. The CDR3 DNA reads TGTGCCAGCAGCTTAGCTAGGTTCGGCCGGGGAGAAAAACTGTTTTTT.

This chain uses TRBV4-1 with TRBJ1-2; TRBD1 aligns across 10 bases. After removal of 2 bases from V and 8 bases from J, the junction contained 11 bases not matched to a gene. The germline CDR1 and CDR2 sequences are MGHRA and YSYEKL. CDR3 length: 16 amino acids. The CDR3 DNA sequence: TGCGCCAGCAGCCAAATCCCGACAGGGGGCACAGGAGGCTACACCTTC. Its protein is CASSQIPTGGTGGYTF.

DNA of the CDR3: TGTGCCAGCAGCTTAGCATTTCGGGACAGCCGCGGGGCTTTCTTT. Amino acids: CASSLAFRDSRGAFF. The rearrangement joins TRBV7-9 to TRBJ1-1; 7 bases line up with TRBD1. Looked up from germline, CDR1 is SEHNR and CDR2 is FQNEAQ (reference sequence). The length of the CDR3 is 15 residues. Losses at the gene ends were 0 bases for V and 11 bases for J; bases not matched to a gene: 12.